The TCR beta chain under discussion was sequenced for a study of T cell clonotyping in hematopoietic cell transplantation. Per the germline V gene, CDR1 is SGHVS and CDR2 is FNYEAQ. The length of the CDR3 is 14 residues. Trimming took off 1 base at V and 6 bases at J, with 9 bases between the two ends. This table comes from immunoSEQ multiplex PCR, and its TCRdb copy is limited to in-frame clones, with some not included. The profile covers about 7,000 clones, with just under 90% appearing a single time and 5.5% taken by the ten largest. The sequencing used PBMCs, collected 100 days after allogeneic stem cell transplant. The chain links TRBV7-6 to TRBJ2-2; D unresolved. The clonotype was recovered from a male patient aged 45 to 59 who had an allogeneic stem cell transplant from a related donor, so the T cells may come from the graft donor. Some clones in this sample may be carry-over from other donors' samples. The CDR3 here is CASSLVLDAGELFF. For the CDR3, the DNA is TGTGCCAGCAGCTTAGTACTGGATGCCGGGGAGCTGTTTTTT.